This record covers a single T cell receptor (beta chain). Assay used: immunoSEQ multiplex PCR; TCRdb lists only in-frame clones, some missing. The table includes 76,000 or so clones, 70% to 90% detected once. The data belong to a study of technical replicates of blood from a handful of donors. CDR1 is SGHVS and CDR2 is FQNEAQ in the germline V gene. The trim removed 5 bases at V and 5 bases at J, leaving 2 bases unmatched. This CDR3 has 12 residues. The chain combines TRBV7-8 with TRBJ2-5; 7 bases fit TRBD2. The sequenced sample was PBMCs. The sequence came from a human donor in good health. Some clones in this sample may be carry-over from other donors' samples. Written as DNA, the CDR3 is TGTGCCAGCAGCCCAGCGGGGGAGACCCAGTACTTC. It codes for CASSPAGETQYF. Full variable domain (remainder filled in from reference TRBV7-8 and TRBJ2-5): GAGVSQSPRYKVAKRGQDVALRCDPISGHVSLFWYQQALGQGPEFLTYFQNEAQLDKSGLPSDRFFAERPEGSVSTLKIQRTQQEDSAVYLCASSPAGETQYFGPGTRLLVL.